This TCR beta chain was captured in a study of blood T cell repertoires in COVID-19. Authors' data handling: Scientists estimated how many nucleated cells there were by amplifying reference gene primers. Assay used: immunoSEQ multiplex PCR; TCRdb lists only in-frame clones, some missing. V, J and clone size derive from that table, while D and trimming were established from the DNA sequence. The table includes approximately 210,000 clones, approximately 90% detected once. CDR3 size: 16 residues. The V gene's germline CDR1 is LNHDA and CDR2 SQIVND (reference sequence). Trimming took off 3 bases at V and 0 bases at J, with 12 bases between the two ends. This clone was picked up a small number of times.

This chain uses TRBV19 with TRBJ1-5, with D unclear. This TCR was recovered from a man between 25 and 39 years old with acute or convalescent COVID-19. The sequencing sample was made of peripheral blood. Here the CDR3 reads CASSIGGLYSNQPQHF. The CDR3 bases are TGTGCCAGTAGTATCGGAGGCCTCTATAGCAATCAGCCCCAGCATTTT.